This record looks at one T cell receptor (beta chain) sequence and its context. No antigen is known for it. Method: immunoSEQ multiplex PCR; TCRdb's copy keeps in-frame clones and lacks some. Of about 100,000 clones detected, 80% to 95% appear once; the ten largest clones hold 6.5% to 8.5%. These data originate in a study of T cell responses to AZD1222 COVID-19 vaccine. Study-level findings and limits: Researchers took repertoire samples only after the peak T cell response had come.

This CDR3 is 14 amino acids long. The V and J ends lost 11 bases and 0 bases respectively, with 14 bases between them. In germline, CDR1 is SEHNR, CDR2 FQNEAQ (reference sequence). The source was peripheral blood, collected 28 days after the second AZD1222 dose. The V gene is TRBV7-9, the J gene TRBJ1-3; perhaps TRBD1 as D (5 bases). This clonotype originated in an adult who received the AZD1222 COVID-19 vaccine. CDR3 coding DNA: TGTGCCGACGACGAGGGGACCTCTGGAAACACCATATATTTT. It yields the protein CADDEGTSGNTIYF.